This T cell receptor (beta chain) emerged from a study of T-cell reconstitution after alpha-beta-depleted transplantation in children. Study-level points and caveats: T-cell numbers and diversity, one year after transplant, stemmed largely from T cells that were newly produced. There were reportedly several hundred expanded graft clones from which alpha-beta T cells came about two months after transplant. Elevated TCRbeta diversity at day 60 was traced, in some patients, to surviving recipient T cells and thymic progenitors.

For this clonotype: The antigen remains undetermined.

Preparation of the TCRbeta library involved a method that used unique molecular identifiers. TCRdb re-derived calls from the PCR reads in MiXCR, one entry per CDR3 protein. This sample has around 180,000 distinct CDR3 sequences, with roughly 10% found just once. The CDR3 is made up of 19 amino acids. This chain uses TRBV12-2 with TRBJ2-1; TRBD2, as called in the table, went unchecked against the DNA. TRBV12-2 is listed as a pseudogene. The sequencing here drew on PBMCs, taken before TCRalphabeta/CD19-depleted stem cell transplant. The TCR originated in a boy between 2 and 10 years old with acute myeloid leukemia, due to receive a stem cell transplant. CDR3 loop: CASRLALAPKALEHNEQFF. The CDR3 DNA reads TGTGCAAGTCGCTTAGCGCTTGCTCCTAAGGCGCTAGAACACAATGAGCAGTTCTTC.